By its share, the clone carrying this TCR beta chain is medium-sized (0.01 to 0.1%). MiXCR, run by TCRdb on the PCR reads, gives a single entry per CDR3 protein. Among more than 10,000 distinct CDR3 sequences listed, around 48% were seen once. The data originate from a study of tumor-infiltrating lymphocytes in oesophageal squamous cell carcinoma. Germline assignment: CDR1 SGHAT and CDR2 FQNNGV. The CDR3 consists of 16 residues. V shed 6 bases and J shed 0 bases, with 15 bases lying between them. Material for sequencing was esophageal tumor tissue. The rearrangement links TRBV11-2 to TRBJ2-1; either TRBD1 or TRBD2 may fit D (6 bases each). The receptor was isolated from a female donor with esophageal squamous cell carcinoma. The CDR3 is CASSPAGGSSYNEQFF. CDR3 DNA sequence: TGTGCCAGCAGTCCCGCCGGGGGCAGCTCCTACAATGAGCAGTTCTTC.